These 30 T cell receptor beta chains were sequenced from one sample in a study of PD-L1 blockade in urothelial cancer. TCRdb keeps only in-frame clones here, not all; method: immunoSEQ multiplex PCR. The table records roughly 120,000 clones, more than 85% of them present only once. Sample time point: peripheral blood 6 weeks after treatment start. Sequenced material: PBMCs, taken around atezolizumab (anti-PD-L1) treatment. These receptors came from a man in his sixties with urothelial cancer.

This chain connects TRBV5-5 to TRBJ2-1; 8 bases map to TRBD1. The V gene end was trimmed by 4 bases and the J gene end by 4 bases; junction bases not matched to a gene: 7. The CDR3 has 15 residues. CDR1 and CDR2 from the germline V gene are SGHKS and YYEKEE (reference sequence). The CDR3 DNA follows: TGTGCCAGCAGCAAGCCGGGACAGGAGTACAATGAGCAGTTCTTC. Amino acid sequence: CASSKPGQEYNEQFF.

The chain combines TRBV28 with TRBJ2-1; D is unclear. Trimming stripped 6 bases from V and 0 bases from J, with 12 bases between. This CDR3 comprises 15 residues. Germline V gene lookup returns CDR1 MDHEN and CDR2 SYDVKM. CDR3 nucleotides: TGTGCCAGCAGGAGTGGCCCTAGCTCCTACAATGAGCAGTTCTTC. It codes for CASRSGPSSYNEQFF. Supplemented by reference TRBV28 and TRBJ2-1, the full variable domain reads DVKVTQSSRYLVKRTGEKVFLECVQDMDHENMFWYRQDPGLGLRLIYFSYDVKMKEKGDIPEGYSVSREKKERFSLILESASTNQTSMYLCASRSGPSSYNEQFFGPGTRLTVL.

Concerning this clone: One end of the junction fails to match germline, which may point to a read error. The rearrangement links TRBV29-1 to TRBJ1-2; D unclear. CDR3 size: 10 residues. The germline V gene encodes CDR1 SQVTM and CDR2 ANQGSEA. The CDR3 bases are TGCAGCGTTGAGGGCCCCGGATATGCCTTC. This sequence encodes CSVEGPGYAF.

The chain carries TRBV5-6 and TRBJ2-7, with unresolved D. The CDR3 is 12 amino acids. Germline loops: CDR1 SGHDT, CDR2 YYEEEE. Trimming removed 4 bases from V and 6 bases from J, with 11 bases in between. Here the CDR3 DNA reads TGTGCCAGCAGCCTCACTCCTATCGAGCAGTACTTC. Translating it yields CASSLTPIEQYF.

This chain joins TRBV6-1 and TRBJ2-7; 8 positions agree with TRBD1. Trimming took 7 bases from V and 2 from J; bases not matched to a gene: 7. The germline CDR1 and CDR2 sequences are MNHNS and SASEGT. The CDR3 is 14 residues long. CDR3 region: CASIPGQVTYEQYF. CDR3 nucleotides: TGTGCCAGCATACCGGGACAGGTTACCTACGAGCAGTACTTC.

The rearrangement joins TRBV5-1 to TRBJ2-1, with TRBD1 matching over 8 bases. The CDR3 has 16 amino acids. V lost 2 bases, J lost 8 bases, and 12 bases stayed unmatched. Germline V gene sequence: CDR1 SGHRS, CDR2 YFSETQ. In DNA form, the CDR3 reads TGCGCCAGCAGCTTCCAACCGGACAGGGTAGTTTATGAGCAGTTCTTC. Translated: CASSFQPDRVVYEQFF.

This chain links TRBV14 with TRBJ1-4, with a possible D match to TRBD1 (6 bases). Germline lookup yields CDR1 SGHDN and CDR2 FVKESK. Between the trimmed V and J ends, which lost 0 bases and 7 bases, there was a span of 18 bases. CDR3 length: 17 residues. CDR3 in amino acids: CASSQEPGGARGEKLFF. The CDR3 DNA reads as TGTGCCAGCAGCCAAGAACCTGGGGGGGCGCGGGGTGAAAAACTGTTTTTT.

A note on this clone: The junction shows a germline mismatch at one end, possibly a read error. The rearrangement uses TRBV5-1 and TRBJ2-1; 7 positions match TRBD2. Germline assignment: CDR1 SGHRS and CDR2 YFSETQ. The length of the CDR3 is 18 residues. The CDR3 here is CASSVGGGRGIIYNGQFF. The CDR3 nucleotides read TGCGCCAGCAGCGTTGGAGGCGGGAGAGGTATAATCTACAATGGGCAGTTCTTC.

V is TRBV27 and J is TRBJ2-7; the match to TRBD2 covers 7 bases. CDR3 length: 15 amino acids. The J segment lost 4 bases and the V segment lost 7 bases, leaving 13 bases of the junction unmatched. Germline-derived CDR1 and CDR2 are MNHEY and SMNVEV (reference sequence). The CDR3 region is CASKREGGRSYEQYF. In nucleotides, the CDR3 is TGTGCCAGCAAGAGAGAAGGCGGGAGAAGTTACGAGCAGTACTTC.

The V gene is TRBV19, the J gene TRBJ1-2; TRBD1 matches at 9 bases. This CDR3 is built from 15 residues. The junction had 4 bases not matched to a gene; V was cut back by 0 bases and J by 5 bases. Germline V gene sequence: CDR1 LNHDA, CDR2 SQIVND (reference sequence). The CDR3 DNA reads as TGTGCCAGTAGTATAGAATGGGGGACAGGGTATGGCTACACCTTC. Its protein product is CASSIEWGTGYGYTF.

The chain is built from TRBV6-5 and TRBJ2-5; D is possibly TRBD2 (7 bases). V lost 4 bases, J lost 5 bases, and 14 bases lay in between. Germline V gene lookup returns CDR1 MNHEY and CDR2 SVGAGI. The CDR3 is 14 amino acids. This chain's CDR3 is CASSSTGRGETQYF. CDR3 coding DNA: TGTGCCAGCAGTTCTACAGGGAGGGGGGAGACCCAGTACTTC.

Concerning this clone: The sample carries other DNA sequences with the same CDR3. V and J are TRBV7-3 and TRBJ2-2; TRBD2 is a possible D gene (6 bases). Germline V gives CDR1 SGHTA, CDR2 FQGTGA. Trimming stripped 5 bases from V and 1 base from J, with 11 bases between. The CDR3 is 15 residues long. The CDR3 region has the DNA TGTGCCAGCAGCCCACCCGGGGGGAACACCGGGGAGCTGTTTTTT. This encodes CASSPPGGNTGELFF. Based on the CDR3 plus reference TRBV7-3 and TRBJ2-2, the full variable domain is GAGVSQTPSNKVTEKGKYVELRCDPISGHTALYWYRQSLGQGPEFLIYFQGTGAADDSGLPNDRFFAVRPEGSVSTLKIQRTERGDSAVYLCASSPPGGNTGELFFGEGSRLTVL.

The chain has TRBV9 and TRBJ2-1; the D gene is possibly TRBD1 (5 bases). Trimming stripped 1 base from V and 0 bases from J, with 14 bases between. The germline V gene encodes CDR1 SGDLS and CDR2 YYNGEE. The CDR3 has 17 amino acids. The CDR3 is CASSVLAGPLSYNEQFF. The CDR3 nucleotides read TGTGCCAGCAGCGTATTGGCAGGGCCCCTCTCCTACAATGAGCAGTTCTTC.

The CDR3 region has the DNA TGCGCCAGCAGCCAAGAGGTGGGGACTGGGCTGAGCGGTACGCAGTATTTT. Protein sequence: CASSQEVGTGLSGTQYF. The chain has TRBV4-3 and TRBJ2-3; D perhaps matches TRBD2 (6 bases). Germline assignment: CDR1 LGHNA and CDR2 YSLEER. V lost 0 bases and J 8 bases, leaving 21 bases between the germline ends. The CDR3 length is 17 residues.

V and J are TRBV7-2 and TRBJ1-1; TRBD1 might be the D (5 bases). The CDR3 totals 13 residues. Trimming removed 0 bases from V and 7 bases from J, with 9 bases in between. From germline, CDR1 is SGHTA and CDR2 FQGNSA. DNA of the CDR3: TGTGCCAGCAGCTTAGCTGGGGGGAATGAAGCTTTCTTT. This translates into CASSLAGGNEAFF.

In its sample, this clone was seen a few times. The chain has TRBV28 and TRBJ2-1, with D possibly TRBD2 on 6 matching bases. The germline V gene has CDR1 MDHEN and CDR2 SYDVKM. Trimming shortened V by 4 bases and J by 7 bases, and 8 bases separated the two germline ends. The CDR3 runs to 12 residues. DNA for the CDR3: TGTGCCAGCAGTTATGGAGGGAATGAGCAGTTCTTC. Encoded protein: CASSYGGNEQFF.

This rearrangement joins TRBV7-2 to TRBJ1-2; no definite D call. The CDR3 length is 15 residues. The germline CDR1 and CDR2 sequences are SGHTA and FQGNSA. The germline V and J ends were trimmed by 1 base and 6 bases, with 15 bases remaining between them. The CDR3 DNA sequence: TGTGCCAGCAGCTTAGAGGCCACCAGGAGGGATGGCTACACCTTC. Its protein product is CASSLEATRRDGYTF. Drawing the rest from reference TRBV7-2 and TRBJ1-2, the complete variable domain is GAGVSQSPSNKVTEKGKDVELRCDPISGHTALYWYRQSLGQGLEFLIYFQGNSAPDKSGLPSDRFSAERTGGSVSTLTIQRTQQEDSAVYLCASSLEATRRDGYTFGSGTRLTVV.

V and J are TRBV19 and TRBJ1-1, with D unresolved. This CDR3 is 13 amino acids long. Trimming left V 7 bases short and J 1 base short, with 10 bases between. The germline V gene encodes CDR1 LNHDA and CDR2 SQIVND (reference sequence). The CDR3 DNA reads as TGTGCCAGTAAGAGGGCTGAGAACACTGAAGCTTTCTTT. It codes for CASKRAENTEAFF.

V gene TRBV7-9 combines with J gene TRBJ1-3; TRBD1 matches 9 bases. After removal of 6 bases from V and 9 bases from J, the junction contained 3 bases not matched to a gene. Per the germline V gene, CDR1 is SEHNR and CDR2 is FQNEAQ (reference sequence). The CDR3 sequence is 12 residues long. The CDR3 DNA sequence: TGTGCCAGCAGAGGACAGGGGTTCACCATATATTTT. Protein: CASRGQGFTIYF.

This clone appeared once. DNA for the CDR3: TGTGCCATCATTGACGGGACTAGCGGCTCCTACGAGCAGTACTTC. Amino acids: CAIIDGTSGSYEQYF. The gene calls are TRBV10-3 and TRBJ2-7; 11 nucleotides align to TRBD2. Germline V gene sequence: CDR1 ENHRY, CDR2 SYGVKD. Trimming at V came to 7 bases and at J to 0 bases, leaving 5 bases not matched to a gene. The CDR3 length is 15 residues.

This clone was detected a few times. The V call is TRBV30, the J call TRBJ1-2, with D possibly TRBD1 on 6 matching bases. This CDR3 comprises 12 residues. Germline V gene data show CDR1 as GTSNPN and CDR2 as SVGIG (reference sequence). Deletions cut 8 bases from V and 3 bases from J, with 13 bases between. DNA of the CDR3: TGTGCCGGGTCGACAGGCTACTATGGCTACACCTTC. Translating gives CAGSTGYYGYTF.

The chain employs TRBV4-2 and TRBJ2-5; tentative D call: TRBD2 (6 bases). CDR1 and CDR2 (germline): LGHNA, YNFKEQ. V lost 0 bases and J 1 base, leaving 12 bases between the germline ends. CDR3 size: 16 residues. The DNA of the CDR3 is TGTGCCAGCAGCCAAGATAGCGGACTTCTCCAAGAGACCCAGTACTTC. It codes for CASSQDSGLLQETQYF.

The V call is TRBV6-6, the J call TRBJ2-7; TRBD1 aligns across 7 bases. CDR3 length: 14 residues. Trimming took 5 bases from V and 3 from J; bases not matched to a gene: 7. The germline V gene encodes CDR1 MNHNY and CDR2 SVGAGI (reference sequence). The chain's CDR3 is CASSVHRDSYEQYF. CDR3 bases: TGTGCCAGCAGTGTCCACCGGGACAGCTACGAGCAGTACTTC.

The rearrangement uses TRBV20-1 and TRBJ2-3, with TRBD2 identical over 8 bases. V gave up 3 bases and J gave up 10 bases; unmatched junction bases: 3. Germline values: CDR1 DFQATT, CDR2 SNEGSKA (reference sequence). This CDR3 contains 11 residues. As DNA, the CDR3 is TGCAGTGCTAGTGAACTAGCGGCGCAGTATTTT. Translation gives CSASELAAQYF.

The chain combines TRBV6-5 with TRBJ2-7; 10 nucleotides match TRBD1. CDR1 is MNHEY and CDR2 is SVGAGI in the germline V gene. The CDR3 covers 15 residues. The V gene end was trimmed by 7 bases and the J gene end by 5 bases; junction bases not matched to a gene: 11. CDR3 region: CASKQSGTGDHEQYF. The CDR3 DNA is TGTGCCAGCAAACAATCCGGGACAGGGGACCACGAGCAGTACTTC.

The chain links TRBV5-1 to TRBJ2-5; TRBD2 might be the D (5 bases). CDR1 is SGHRS, CDR2 YFSETQ, per germline. V lost 8 bases to trimming and J lost 5 bases, with 19 bases between them. This CDR3 region has 14 residues. The CDR3 loop is CASDTGNSGETQYF. CDR3 sequence (DNA): TGCGCCAGTGACACGGGGAATTCCGGGGAGACCCAGTACTTC.

The gene calls are TRBV7-3 and TRBJ2-1, with TRBD2 matching 11 bases. V was pared by 1 base and J by 5 bases, with 1 base of the junction left unmatched. The CDR3 is made up of 15 amino acids. Germline V gives CDR1 SGHTA, CDR2 FQGTGA. Written as DNA, the CDR3 is TGTGCCAGCAGCTTAAGACTAGCGGGGAACAATGAGCAGTTCTTC. This codes for CASSLRLAGNNEQFF.

The V and J genes are TRBV30 and TRBJ2-1, with D perhaps TRBD1 (5 bases). Between the trimmed V and J ends, which lost 2 bases and 5 bases, there was a span of 7 bases. This CDR3 contains 12 residues. Germline CDR1 is GTSNPN and CDR2 is SVGIG (reference sequence). The CDR3 region is CAWSPGHNEQFF. CDR3 in DNA: TGTGCCTGGAGTCCAGGGCACAATGAGCAGTTCTTC. Based on the CDR3 plus reference TRBV30 and TRBJ2-1, the full variable domain is SQTIHQWPATLVQPVGSPLSLECTVEGTSNPNLYWYRQAAGRGLQLLFYSVGIGQISSEVPQNLSASRPQDRQFILSSKKLLLSDSGFYLCAWSPGHNEQFFGPGTRLTVL.

The rearrangement uses TRBV2 and TRBJ1-4; D unresolved. V was cut by 2 bases and J by 3 bases, with 13 bases left in between. This CDR3 has 16 amino acids. Germline values: CDR1 SNHLY, CDR2 FYNNEI. The CDR3 spells CASSESGGPSNEKLFF. Here the CDR3 DNA reads TGTGCCAGCAGTGAATCTGGAGGTCCGTCTAATGAAAAACTGTTTTTT.

The chain has TRBV5-1 and TRBJ2-7; TRBD2 is a possible D gene (5 bases). V gave up 0 bases and J gave up 0 bases, with 10 bases separating them. CDR1 and CDR2 (germline): SGHRS, YFSETQ. The CDR3 is made up of 15 amino acids. CDR3 sequence reads: CASSLDGKSSYEQYF. CDR3 DNA sequence: TGCGCCAGCAGCTTGGACGGGAAAAGCTCCTACGAGCAGTACTTC.